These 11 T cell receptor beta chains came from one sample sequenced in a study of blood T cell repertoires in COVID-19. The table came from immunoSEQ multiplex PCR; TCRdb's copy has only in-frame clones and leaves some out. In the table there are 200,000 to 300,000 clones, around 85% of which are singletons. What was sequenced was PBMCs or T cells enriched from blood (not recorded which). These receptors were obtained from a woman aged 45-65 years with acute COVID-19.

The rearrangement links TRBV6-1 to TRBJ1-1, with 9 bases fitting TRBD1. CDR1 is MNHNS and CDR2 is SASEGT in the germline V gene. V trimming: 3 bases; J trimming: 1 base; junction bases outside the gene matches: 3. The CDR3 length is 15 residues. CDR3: CASSDMTGGNTEAFF. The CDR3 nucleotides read TGTGCCAGCAGTGACATGACAGGGGGGAACACTGAAGCTTTCTTT.

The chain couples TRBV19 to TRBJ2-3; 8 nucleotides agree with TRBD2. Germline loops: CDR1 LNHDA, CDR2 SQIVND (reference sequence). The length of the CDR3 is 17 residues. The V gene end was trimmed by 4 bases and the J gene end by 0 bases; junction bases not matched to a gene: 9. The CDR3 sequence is CASSRGSGVPSTDTQYF. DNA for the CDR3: TGTGCCAGTAGTAGAGGTAGCGGGGTCCCTAGCACAGATACGCAGTATTTT. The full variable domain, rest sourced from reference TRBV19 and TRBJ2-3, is DGGITQSPKYLFRKEGQNVTLSCEQNLNHDAMYWYRQDPGQGLRLIYYSQIVNDFQKGDIAEGYSVSREKKESFPLTVTSAQKNPTAFYLCASSRGSGVPSTDTQYFGPGTRLTVL.

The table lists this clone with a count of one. DNA of the CDR3: TGTGCCAGCAGCTCAGACGGCAGGGTAGACGGCTACACCTTC. Translation gives CASSSDGRVDGYTF. The rearrangement links TRBV7-6 to TRBJ1-2; tentatively, D is TRBD1 (5 bases). Trimming stripped 4 bases from V and 8 bases from J, with 17 bases between. Germline CDR1 and CDR2: SGHVS and FNYEAQ. There are 14 residues in the CDR3.

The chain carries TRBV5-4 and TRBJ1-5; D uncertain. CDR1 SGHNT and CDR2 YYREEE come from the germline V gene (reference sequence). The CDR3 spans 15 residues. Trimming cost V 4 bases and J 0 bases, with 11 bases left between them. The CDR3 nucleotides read TGTGCCAGCAGCCTCGACGGGAATAGCAATCAGCCCCAGCATTTT. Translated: CASSLDGNSNQPQHF.

DNA of the CDR3: TGTGCCAGCAAAAAAACAGGGTACTATGGCTACACCTTC. Translation gives CASKKTGYYGYTF. V gene TRBV27 combines with J gene TRBJ1-2, with a weak D call TRBD1 (6 bases). Germline V gene sequence: CDR1 MNHEY, CDR2 SMNVEV (reference sequence). The CDR3 has 13 residues. Trimming shortened V by 7 bases and J by 3 bases, and 12 bases separated the two germline ends.

CDR3: CASSLGETGLNEQYF. DNA for the CDR3: TGTGCCAGCAGCTTAGGGGAGACAGGGCTAAACGAGCAGTACTTC. The chain couples TRBV7-6 to TRBJ2-7; 7 bases map to TRBD1. The CDR3 runs 15 residues. The junction had 8 bases not matched to a gene; V was cut back by 1 base and J by 5 bases. Per the germline V gene, CDR1 is SGHVS and CDR2 is FNYEAQ.

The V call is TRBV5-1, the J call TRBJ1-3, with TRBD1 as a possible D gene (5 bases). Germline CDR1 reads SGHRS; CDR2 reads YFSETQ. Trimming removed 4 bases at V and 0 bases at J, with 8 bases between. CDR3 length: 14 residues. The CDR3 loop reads CASSPDISGNTIYF. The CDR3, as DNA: TGCGCCAGCAGCCCGGACATCTCTGGAAACACCATATATTTT.

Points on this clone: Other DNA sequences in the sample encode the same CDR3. The DNA of the CDR3 is TGTGCCAGCAGTGAAAGACAGGTCTATGGCTACACCTTC. Translating it yields CASSERQVYGYTF. The gene calls are TRBV2 and TRBJ1-2, with a possible D match to TRBD1 (6 bases). Germline V gene lookup returns CDR1 SNHLY and CDR2 FYNNEI. V was clipped by 2 bases and J by 4 bases, with 8 bases between them. CDR3 length: 13 amino acids.

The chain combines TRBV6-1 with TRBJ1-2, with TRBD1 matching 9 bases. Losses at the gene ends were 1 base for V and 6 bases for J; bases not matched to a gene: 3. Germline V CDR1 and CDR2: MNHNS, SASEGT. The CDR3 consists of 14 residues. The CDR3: CASSEVGTGNGYTF. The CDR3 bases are TGTGCCAGCAGTGAAGTCGGGACAGGGAATGGCTACACCTTC.

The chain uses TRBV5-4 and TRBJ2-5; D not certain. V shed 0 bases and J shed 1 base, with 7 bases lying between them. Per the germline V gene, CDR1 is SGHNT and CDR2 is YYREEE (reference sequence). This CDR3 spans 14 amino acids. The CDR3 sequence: CASSLATFQETQYF. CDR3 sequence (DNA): TGTGCCAGCAGCTTGGCCACATTCCAAGAGACCCAGTACTTC.

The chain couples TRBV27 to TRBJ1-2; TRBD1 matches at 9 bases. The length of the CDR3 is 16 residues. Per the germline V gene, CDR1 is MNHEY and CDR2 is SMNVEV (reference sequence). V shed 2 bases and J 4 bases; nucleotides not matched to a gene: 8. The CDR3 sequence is CASSLNYGQGRYGYTF. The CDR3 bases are TGTGCCAGCAGTTTAAATTACGGACAGGGGCGCTATGGCTACACCTTC.